These T cell receptor beta chains were read from a single sample in a study of spatial heterogeneity in lung cancer. TCRdb fed the 5' RACE reads into MiXCR, producing one record per CDR3 protein. The sample shows several thousand distinct CDR3 sequences, more than 15% of them seen only once. The specimen was lung tumor tissue, collected at surgery. Every receptor here comes from a male donor with early-stage non-small cell lung cancer. Both conserved end residues are part of each CDR3. The D gene is left open where the match is weak. Only some rows state a clone size, as once, few, many or a class for expanded clones.

V	J	size	D	DNA	CDR3
TRBV7-2	TRBJ1-1	medium-sized	-	TGTGCCAGCAGCTTCTCAGGGATGTGGGCTTTCTTT	CASSFSGMWAFF
TRBV12-3/TRBV12-4	TRBJ2-5	few	TRBD2	TGTGCCAGCAGCTCACGAGCGGGGGGGCCTCTAGAGACCCAGTACTTC	CASSSRAGGPLETQYF
TRBV6-5	TRBJ2-1	-	-	TGTGCCAGCAGTTACTCACGGACGGCAAACAATGAGCAGTTCTTC	CASSYSRTANNEQFF
TRBV6-5	TRBJ2-5	medium-sized	TRBD1	TGTGCCAGCACCATCTCAACAGGGGGAGAGACCCAGTACTTC	CASTISTGGETQYF
TRBV25-1	TRBJ1-2	-	-	TGTGCCAGCAGTGATTTCGGGGCTTATGGCTACACCTTC	CASSDFGAYGYTF
TRBV6-2/TRBV6-3	TRBJ2-7	-	-	TGTGCCAGCAGTCTACATGGCTCCTACGAGCAGTACTTC	CASSLHGSYEQYF
TRBV7-2	TRBJ1-1	large	-	TGTGCCAGCAGCGTGAGTCAGGGGTTCACTGAAGCTTTCTTT	CASSVSQGFTEAFF
TRBV7-2	TRBJ1-5	medium-sized	-	TGTGCCAGCAGCTTAGACAGGGTATGGCAGCCCCAGCATTTT	CASSLDRVWQPQHF
TRBV12-3/TRBV12-4	TRBJ2-3	medium-sized	TRBD2	TGTGCCAGCAGTTTAGCTCTAGCGGGACTAGCCACAGATACGCAGTATTTT	CASSLALAGLATDTQYF
TRBV15	TRBJ2-5	-	TRBD1	TGTGCCACCAGCAGAGACTCCGGGACAGGGTCCCACCGAGAGACCCAGTACTTC	CATSRDSGTGSHRETQYF
TRBV11-2	TRBJ2-5	few	-	TGTGCCAGCAGCTTAGATGAGTGGGCGACCCAGTACTTC	CASSLDEWATQYF
TRBV9	TRBJ2-1	-	-	TGTGCCAGCAGCCCGCAAGATTCGCCCTACAATGAGCAGTTCTTC	CASSPQDSPYNEQFF
TRBV4-1	TRBJ1-6	few	-	TGCGCCAGCAGCCAAGATGGGCAGGGGTTCTATTCACCCCTCCACTTT	CASSQDGQGFYSPLHF
TRBV5-1	TRBJ2-2	medium-sized	-	TGCGCCAGCAGCTTGGTTGTCGACGTCGCCGCCGGGGAGCTGTTTTTT	CASSLVVDVAAGELFF
TRBV5-1	TRBJ2-7	few	-	TGCGCCAGCAGCTTGGCGCACTCCTACGAGCAGTACTTC	CASSLAHSYEQYF
TRBV6-1	TRBJ1-1	medium-sized	-	TGTGCCAGCAGTGACAGGCTCGCTTTCTTT	CASSDRLAFF
TRBV5-6	TRBJ2-1	few	-	TGTGCCAGCAGCGTTGACAGCAATGAGCAGTTCTTC	CASSVDSNEQFF
TRBV5-5	TRBJ2-7	medium-sized	-	TGTGCCAGCAGTTACCAGGCTATCGGCTACGAGCAGTACTTC	CASSYQAIGYEQYF
TRBV15	TRBJ2-5	medium-sized	-	TGTGCCACTAGCGGTAGCGGAGTCGGAGAGACCCAGTACTTC	CATSGSGVGETQYF
TRBV6-2/TRBV6-3	TRBJ2-2	many	-	TGTGCCAGCAGCTGGGAGCGGATTAACACCGGGGAGCTGTTTTTT	CASSWERINTGELFF
TRBV10-1	TRBJ2-1	few	TRBD2	TGCGCCAGCAGTGCCGGGACTAGCGGGGGGGACTCCTACAATGAGCAGTTCTTC	CASSAGTSGGDSYNEQFF
TRBV29-1	TRBJ2-7	few	TRBD1	TGCAGCGTAGCAGGACAGGGACGCTCCTACGAGCAGTACTTC	CSVAGQGRSYEQYF
TRBV29-1	TRBJ1-2	large	TRBD1	TGCAGCGTCACGGGACAGGGGGAGTACACCTTC	CSVTGQGEYTF
TRBV20-1	TRBJ2-7	large	TRBD2	TGCAGTGCTAGAGATAGGGACGGGACTAGCAACTACGAGCAGTACTTC	CSARDRDGTSNYEQYF
TRBV5-1	TRBJ2-7	few	-	TGCGCCAGCAGCTTGAACGGACAGCCCTACGAGCAGTACTTC	CASSLNGQPYEQYF
TRBV3-1	TRBJ1-1	few	-	TGTGCCAGCAGCCGGGGGGCGACAGTACAGATCCGGGCTTTCTTT	CASSRGATVQIRAFF
TRBV20-1	TRBJ2-5	many	TRBD2	TGCAGTGCTCCAGATCGGGGGGACCCGACCCAGTACTTC	CSAPDRGDPTQYF
TRBV7-2	TRBJ1-2	-	TRBD1	TGTGCCAGCAGGCTGACAGGGGGCGGCTACACCTTC	CASRLTGGGYTF
TRBV9	TRBJ2-1	-	TRBD2	TGTGCCAGCAGCGTAATAGCGGGTTCAGAGCAGTTCTTC	CASSVIAGSEQFF
TRBV6-2/TRBV6-3	TRBJ2-2	large	-	TGTGCCGGAACGTCAGGCGGAGCCCCGAACACCGGGGAGCTGTTTTTT	CAGTSGGAPNTGELFF
TRBV12-3/TRBV12-4	TRBJ2-2	medium-sized	TRBD1	TGTGCCAGCAGTCCCGTACAGGGGAACTGGGAGCTGTTTTTT	CASSPVQGNWELFF
TRBV29-1	TRBJ2-7	few	-	TGCAGCGTCGCCGTGCCGGGACCCCTCGGGTACGAGCAGTACTTC	CSVAVPGPLGYEQYF
TRBV6-6	TRBJ1-2	medium-sized	-	TGTGCCAGCAGCCCGGCAGGAGGAAGGAGCTACACCTTC	CASSPAGGRSYTF
TRBV20-1	TRBJ2-7	medium-sized	-	TGCAGTGCTAGCCGGGGTAGGCCCGACTACGAGCAGTACTTC	CSASRGRPDYEQYF
TRBV9	TRBJ1-6	once	-	TGTGCCAGCAGCTCCCCGTCACAGGGACCTTATAATTCACCCCTCCACTTT	CASSSPSQGPYNSPLHF
TRBV3-1	TRBJ2-7	once	-	TGTGCCAGCAGCCACGACTTTTACGAGCAGTACTTC	CASSHDFYEQYF
TRBV30	TRBJ1-1	medium-sized	-	TGTGCCTGGAGTGTACCAGGGGTGACTGAAGCTTTCTTT	CAWSVPGVTEAFF
TRBV6-5	TRBJ2-7	-	-	TGTGCCAGCAGTTATGCGGGACAGCTGGGGGCCTACGAGCAGTACTTC	CASSYAGQLGAYEQYF
TRBV9	TRBJ2-1	-	-	TGTGCCAGCAGCCCCCACGCGGGCTATACCTACAATGAGCAGTTCTTC	CASSPHAGYTYNEQFF
TRBV2	TRBJ2-4	few	TRBD1	TGTGCCAGCAGGGACAGGGGGAAAAACATTCAGTACTTC	CASRDRGKNIQYF
TRBV6-2/TRBV6-3	TRBJ2-2	medium-sized	-	TGTGCCAGCAGTTCTTGGACCCCCCTGACGCCCGGGGAGCTGTTTTTT	CASSSWTPLTPGELFF
TRBV5-5	TRBJ1-1	medium-sized	TRBD1	TGTGCCAGCAGCGGCTGGGGACAGGACATGAACACTGAAGCTTTCTTT	CASSGWGQDMNTEAFF
TRBV19	TRBJ1-1	medium-sized	-	TGTGCCAGTAGTATGGGGCCGGCGGTCACTGAAGCTTTCTTT	CASSMGPAVTEAFF
TRBV7-9	TRBJ2-5	-	-	TGTGCCAGCAGCAGTCAACAGGAGTCTGAGACCCAGTACTTC	CASSSQQESETQYF
TRBV20-1	TRBJ2-1	large	TRBD2	TGCAGTGCTAACCCGACTAGCTCCTTAGGGTACAATGAGCAGTTCTTC	CSANPTSSLGYNEQFF
TRBV6-2/TRBV6-3	TRBJ1-5	large	-	TGTGCCAGCAGTTTCTTGACGGGGCCCAATCAGCCCCAGCATTTT	CASSFLTGPNQPQHF
TRBV5-1	TRBJ2-7	medium-sized	TRBD1	TGCGCCAGCAGCAGTGTTGGGGGACAGGACCACGAGCAGTACTTC	CASSSVGGQDHEQYF
TRBV7-2	TRBJ2-1	many	-	TGTGCCAGCAGCTTAGTAAACGAGCAGTTCTTC	CASSLVNEQFF
TRBV6-5	TRBJ2-1	-	-	TGTGCCAGCAGTTACGGGGGTGAGCAGTTCTTC	CASSYGGEQFF
TRBV10-3	TRBJ1-5	many	-	TGTGCCATCAGTGCCCCAGGGACCAATCAGCCCCAGCATTTT	CAISAPGTNQPQHF
TRBV24-1	TRBJ2-5	medium-sized	-	TGTGCCACCAGTGGAGCCTACCAAGAGACCCAGTACTTC	CATSGAYQETQYF
TRBV20-1	TRBJ2-7	few	TRBD2	TGCAGTGCTAGACCCTTAACTAGCGGGAGTTTCTACGAGCAGTACTTC	CSARPLTSGSFYEQYF